The 14 T cell receptor beta chains given below trace back to one sample, sequenced in a study of vaccination and CD4 T cells after COVID-19 (dated by TCRdb to the early 2020s). The treatment or condition label, read with the paper, signifies: approximately nine-day PBMC culture with coronavirus spike peptide pools or control peptides (ViraFEST assay). CD4+ T cells from unexposed donors were collected before the COVID-19 pandemic (2011-2018). Library preparation employed PCR. The sample was run on an Illumina iSeq 100. TCR sequencing of DNA from cultured CD4+ T cells used the Oncomine TCR Beta short-read assay at the Johns Hopkins FTIC core. Genomic DNA was extracted from the cultured CD4+ T cells with the QIAamp micro DNA kit. TCRdb reworked the public reads: Q25 trimming with fastp, MiXCR clone assembly, productive beta chains retained. Each record represents a unique CDR3 protein, reported with the most common genes and DNA among its rows. The sample table lists 8,500 to 9,500 distinct CDR3 sequences, roughly 33% of them with a count of one. The ten most abundant clones make up 20% to 25% of the sample.

No antigen has been identified for these receptors. The sequenced sample consisted of CD4+ T cells from blood, cultured in vitro. These receptors were collected from a human donor in good health.

The chain joins TRBV7-3 to TRBJ2-7, with a possible D match to TRBD1 (5 bases). The length of the CDR3 is 12 residues. The V end lost 4 bases, the J end lost 2 bases, and 6 bases lay between the germline ends. Germline CDR1 reads SGHTA; CDR2 reads FQGTGA. Here the CDR3 DNA reads TGTGCCAGCAGCTCGGACACCTACGAGCAGTACTTC. It is translated as CASSSDTYEQYF.

On this clonotype: Possible read error: a much larger clone is one base away. The J gene is TRBJ1-5, the V gene TRBV6-1; perhaps TRBD1 as D (5 bases). The CDR3 is made up of 11 amino acids. Germline V gene data show CDR1 as MNHNS and CDR2 as SASEGT. V was shortened by 8 bases and J by 7 bases, with 9 bases between the two germline ends. The CDR3 loop reads CASGTSQPQHF. CDR3 DNA sequence: TGTGCCAGCGGGACGAGCCAGCCCCAGCATTTT.

A few counts support this clonotype. Relative to the germline gene, one junction end is altered; a read error may explain this. The genes are TRBV28 and TRBJ1-2; 8 nucleotides align to TRBD1. The CDR3 sequence is 15 residues long. Germline CDR1 and CDR2: MDHEN and SYDVKM. CDR3 loop: CASSPPGQALRWIAF. The CDR3 DNA is TGTGCCAGCAGTCCTCCGGGACAGGCCCTTCGGTGGATCGCCTTC.

This clonotype turned up a few times. Written as DNA, the CDR3 is TGTGCCAGCAGCTTAGGTCAAGGGTCTGGCTACACCTTC. Residues: CASSLGQGSGYTF. The chain uses TRBV11-2 and TRBJ1-2; D remains unclear. In germline, CDR1 is SGHAT, CDR2 FQNNGV. The CDR3 runs 13 residues. The ends were cut back, 1 base at V and 7 bases at J, with 10 bases in the middle.

The V call is TRBV6-1, the J call TRBJ1-2, with 7 bases aligning to TRBD1. CDR3 length: 15 amino acids. The trim removed 4 bases at V and 8 bases at J, leaving 13 bases unmatched. From germline, CDR1 is MNHNS and CDR2 SASEGT. The CDR3: CASSADGTALGGYTF. CDR3 DNA: TGTGCCAGCAGTGCCGACGGGACAGCCCTAGGGGGCTACACCTTC.

In its sample, this clonotype was seen a few times. V and J are TRBV6-1 and TRBJ2-7; 7 positions match TRBD2. This CDR3 is built from 15 residues. The V gene's germline CDR1 is MNHNS and CDR2 SASEGT. V lost 6 bases, J lost 2 bases, and 10 bases stayed unmatched. The CDR3 sequence is CASRSLSGIAYEQYF. CDR3 coding DNA: TGTGCCAGCAGATCCCTAAGCGGGATTGCCTACGAGCAGTACTTC.

This clonotype was counted only a few times. In DNA, the CDR3 is TGCAGTGCTAGAGATGGGGGTTGGGGACAGAGGAATGAGCAGTTCTTC. This sequence encodes CSARDGGWGQRNEQFF. This rearrangement joins TRBV20-1 to TRBJ2-1; 7 nucleotides agree with TRBD1. Germline lookup yields CDR1 DFQATT and CDR2 SNEGSKA (reference sequence). The CDR3 contains 16 residues. Germline trimming cut 0 bases from V and 7 bases from J; bases unmatched to any gene: 12.

By share of the sample, this clonotype is medium-sized. This chain uses TRBV19 with TRBJ2-6, with a tentative D call TRBD1 (6 bases). The CDR3 totals 16 residues. V shed 3 bases and J shed 0 bases, with 9 bases lying between them. Germline V gene data show CDR1 as LNHDA and CDR2 as SQIVND (reference sequence). In DNA form, the CDR3 reads TGTGCCAGTAGTATGGGACAAGCCTCTGGGGCCAACGTCCTGACTTTC. Amino acids: CASSMGQASGANVLTF.

The J gene is TRBJ2-7, the V gene TRBV6-2 or TRBV6-3; D unresolved. Trimming shortened V by 6 bases and J by 7 bases, and 13 bases separated the two germline ends. This CDR3 contains 12 residues. Germline CDR1 is MNHEY and CDR2 is SVGEGT. CDR3 protein: CASSFSSQEQYF. DNA for the CDR3: TGTGCCAGCAGCTTCTCCAGCCAGGAGCAGTACTTC.

This clonotype was counted only a few times. The J gene is TRBJ1-2, the V gene TRBV20-1, with D possibly being TRBD1 (5 bases). Deletions cut 1 base from V and 8 bases from J, with 14 bases between. This CDR3 is built from 13 residues. CDR1 and CDR2 from the germline V gene are DFQATT and SNEGSKA (reference sequence). CDR3 bases: TGCAGTGCTAGAGGGGGCAGAAACACGGGCTACACCTTC. This gives the protein CSARGGRNTGYTF.

The J gene is TRBJ1-6, the V gene TRBV6-2 or TRBV6-3, with D tentatively TRBD1 (6 bases). Deletions cut 5 bases from V and 10 bases from J, with 9 bases between. The germline CDR1 and CDR2 sequences are MNHEY and SVGEGT. This CDR3 has 12 amino acids. CDR3 nucleotide sequence: TGTGCCAGCAGTCTACAGGGATCACCCCTCCACTTT. Its translation is CASSLQGSPLHF.

This chain links TRBV10-2 with TRBJ1-1, with 7 bases matching TRBD1. Germline CDR1 is WSHSY and CDR2 is SAAADI. The CDR3 is 16 amino acids. The J segment lost 5 bases and the V segment lost 2 bases, leaving 11 bases of the junction unmatched. CDR3 DNA: TGCGCCAGCAGTGAGCGCCGGGGGAGGGGGCGAACTGAAGCTTTCTTT. It encodes CASSERRGRGRTEAFF.

This clonotype rates as medium-sized. The chain links TRBV7-9 to TRBJ1-2; TRBD1 might be the D (6 bases). Trimming took 5 bases from V and 2 from J, leaving 15 bases between them. Germline-derived CDR1 and CDR2 are SEHNR and FQNEAQ (reference sequence). The CDR3 totals 15 residues. The CDR3 DNA is TGTGCCAGCAGCCGAACAGGGACCTTCAACTATGGCTACACCTTC. Translating gives CASSRTGTFNYGYTF.

This clonotype was counted only a few times. The V and J genes are TRBV28 and TRBJ1-1, with D unresolved. Germline lookup yields CDR1 MDHEN and CDR2 SYDVKM. CDR3 length: 11 amino acids. Deletions cut 3 bases from V and 7 bases from J, with 6 bases between. The CDR3 sequence is CASSFKFEAFF. The CDR3 region has the DNA TGTGCCAGCAGTTTTAAGTTTGAAGCTTTCTTT.